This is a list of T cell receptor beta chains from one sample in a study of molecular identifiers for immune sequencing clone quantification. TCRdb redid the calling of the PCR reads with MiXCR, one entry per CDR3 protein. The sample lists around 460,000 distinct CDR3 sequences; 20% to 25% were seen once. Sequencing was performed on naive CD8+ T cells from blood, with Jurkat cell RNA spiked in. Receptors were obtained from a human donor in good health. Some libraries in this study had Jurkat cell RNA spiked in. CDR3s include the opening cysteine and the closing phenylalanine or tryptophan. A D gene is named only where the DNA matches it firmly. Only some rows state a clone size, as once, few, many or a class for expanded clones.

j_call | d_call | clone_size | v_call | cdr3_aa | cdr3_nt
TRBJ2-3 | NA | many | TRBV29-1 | CSTRTEITDTQYF | TGCAGCACGAGGACAGAGATCACAGATACGCAGTATTTT
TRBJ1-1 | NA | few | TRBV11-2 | CASSRRLGANTEAFF | TGTGCCAGCAGCCGAAGGTTAGGAGCCAACACTGAAGCTTTCTTT
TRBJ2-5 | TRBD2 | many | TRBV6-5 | CASSFEKRGSQETQYF | TGTGCCAGCAGTTTTGAAAAGCGGGGGAGCCAAGAGACCCAGTACTTC
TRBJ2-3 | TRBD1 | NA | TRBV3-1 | CASSQGTGVTDTQYF | TGTGCCAGCAGCCAAGGGACAGGGGTCACAGATACGCAGTATTTT
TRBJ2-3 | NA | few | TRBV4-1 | CASSQDLGYGTDTQYF | TGCGCCAGCAGCCAAGACCTGGGATACGGCACAGATACGCAGTATTTT
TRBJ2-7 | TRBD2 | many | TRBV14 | CASSRQGSSGSEYF | TGTGCCAGCAGCCGCCAGGGGTCTAGCGGGAGTGAATACTTC
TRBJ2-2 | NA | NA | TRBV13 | CATSAAGGYTGELFF | TGTGCCACCTCCGCCGCGGGCGGATACACCGGGGAGCTGTTTTTT
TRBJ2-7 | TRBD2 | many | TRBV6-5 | CASSSSAGAYEQYF | TGTGCCAGCAGTTCCTCAGCGGGGGCCTACGAGCAGTACTTC
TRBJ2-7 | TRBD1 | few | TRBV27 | CASSPGTGWDYEQYF | TGTGCCAGCAGTCCCGGGACAGGGTGGGACTACGAGCAGTACTTC
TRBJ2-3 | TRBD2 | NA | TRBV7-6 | CASSRGLAGTADTQYF | TGTGCCAGCAGCAGGGGACTAGCGGGTACGGCAGATACGCAGTATTTT
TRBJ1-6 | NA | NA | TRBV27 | CASSYGGVSYNSPLHF | TGTGCCAGCAGCTATGGGGGTGTCTCCTATAATTCACCCCTCCACTTT
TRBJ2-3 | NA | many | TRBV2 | CASRPTDRKGLDTQYF | TGTGCCAGCAGGCCTACGGACAGAAAAGGACTTGATACGCAGTATTTT
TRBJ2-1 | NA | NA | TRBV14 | CASSPWSSNEQFF | TGTGCCAGCAGCCCCTGGTCGTCCAATGAGCAGTTCTTC
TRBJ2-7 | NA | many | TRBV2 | CASRAASSYEQYF | TGTGCCAGCAGAGCGGCTTCCTCCTACGAGCAGTACTTC
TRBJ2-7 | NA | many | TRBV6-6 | CASTPTRGPYEQYF | TGTGCCAGCACCCCCACTCGGGGGCCCTACGAGCAGTACTTC
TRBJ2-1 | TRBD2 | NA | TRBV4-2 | CASSQDPSGYNEQFF | TGTGCCAGCAGCCAAGATCCTAGCGGCTACAATGAGCAGTTCTTC
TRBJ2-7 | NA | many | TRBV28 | CASSRIYEQYF | TGTGCCAGCAGCCGAATCTACGAGCAGTACTTC
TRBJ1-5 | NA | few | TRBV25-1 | CASLRTRYSNQPQHF | TGTGCCAGCCTCAGGACAAGATATAGCAATCAGCCCCAGCATTTT
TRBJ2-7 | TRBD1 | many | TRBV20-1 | CSARRDSSYEQYF | TGCAGTGCTAGAAGGGACAGCTCCTACGAGCAGTACTTC
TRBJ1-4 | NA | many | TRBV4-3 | CASSQDLGQLKGEEKLFF | TGCGCCAGCAGCCAAGATCTGGGACAACTTAAGGGGGAGGAAAAACTGTTTTTT
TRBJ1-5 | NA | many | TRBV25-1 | CASSESTASNQPQHF | TGTGCCAGCAGTGAATCGACGGCAAGCAATCAGCCCCAGCATTTT
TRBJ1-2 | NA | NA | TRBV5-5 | CASSRPQETNYGYTF | TGTGCCAGCAGTCGCCCCCAGGAGACTAACTATGGCTACACCTTC
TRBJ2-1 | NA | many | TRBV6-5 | CASSSLESSYNEQFF | TGTGCCAGCAGTTCCCTGGAGAGCTCCTACAATGAGCAGTTCTTC
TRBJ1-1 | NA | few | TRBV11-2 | CASSLGPGIPEAFF | TGTGCCAGCAGCTTAGGGCCAGGGATCCCTGAAGCTTTCTTT
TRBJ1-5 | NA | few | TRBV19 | CASSIVPVGAANQPQHF | TGTGCCAGTAGTATAGTTCCCGTCGGGGCAGCCAATCAGCCCCAGCATTTT
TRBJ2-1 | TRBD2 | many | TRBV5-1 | CASSLAGGDYNEQFF | TGCGCCAGCAGCTTGGCTGGGGGGGACTACAATGAGCAGTTCTTC
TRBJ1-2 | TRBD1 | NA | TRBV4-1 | CASSPFGQGRYGYTF | TGCGCCAGCAGCCCCTTCGGACAGGGCCGCTATGGCTACACCTTC
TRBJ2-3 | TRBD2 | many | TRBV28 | CASSPRGTRAHTQYF | TGTGCCAGCAGCCCCCGAGGGACTAGGGCTCATACGCAGTATTTT
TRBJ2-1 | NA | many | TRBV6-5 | CASSKIINNEQFF | TGTGCCAGCAGCAAAATCATCAACAATGAGCAGTTCTTC
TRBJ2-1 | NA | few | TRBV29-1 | CSVDGLASSSSYNEQFF | TGCAGCGTTGATGGACTCGCCTCGTCCAGCTCCTACAATGAGCAGTTCTTC
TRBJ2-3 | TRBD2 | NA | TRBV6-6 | CASSTPWASGSDTQYF | TGTGCCAGCAGCACCCCGTGGGCTAGCGGATCAGATACGCAGTATTTT